This T cell receptor (beta chain) was sequenced during a study of Ad26.COV2.S vaccination and SARS-CoV-2 variants. Generated by immunoSEQ multiplex PCR, the TCRdb table keeps only in-frame clones and is missing some. Here the sample spans some 340,000 clones, roughly 84% being singletons. As to treatment: some 20 received Ad26.COV2.S at low or high dose, single or two shots; roughly five received placebo; per-sample allocation not given. Collection of samples fell on day 63 after the first vaccine or placebo injection. Boston provided a donor who was an adult aged 18-55 years. V was clipped by 4 bases and J by 2 bases, with 15 bases between them. The germline V gene has CDR1 SGHRS and CDR2 YFSETQ. CDR3 length equals 16 residues.

The V gene is TRBV5-1, the J gene TRBJ2-2, with D uncertain. Specimen: peripheral blood, collected in a trial of Ad26.COV2.S vaccine versus placebo. The receptor comes from a person aged 18-60 years who received the Ad26.COV2.S COVID-19 vaccine or a placebo. Here the CDR3 reads CASSPATVPNTGELFF. CDR3 in DNA: TGCGCCAGCAGCCCGGCCACGGTCCCTAACACCGGGGAGCTGTTTTTT.